These 26 T cell receptor beta chains share one sample of origin, sequenced in a study of patients and donors after allogeneic stem cell transplantation (TCRdb year 2020). Library preparation was by RT-PCR. The instrument was a NextSeq 550. TCRdb cleaned the public reads at Q25 with fastp, built clones with MiXCR and kept in-frame beta chains. One record per CDR3 amino acid sequence lists the most common genes and DNA. This sample gives over 350,000 distinct CDR3 sequences in total; roughly 17% of them show up just once. Just over 7% of the sample lies in the top ten. Sequenced: blood, either unsorted or a sorted T cell fraction (not recorded which). These receptors originate from a human donor who was either an allogeneic HSCT recipient or a stem cell or donor lymphocyte infusion donor (not recorded which). It is not recorded whose cells these are; they may come from a transplant donor.

This chain connects TRBV7-8 to TRBJ1-4; D is possibly TRBD1 (6 bases). V lost 5 bases to trimming and J lost 7 bases, with 17 bases between them. Per the germline V gene, CDR1 is SGHVS and CDR2 is FQNEAQ. CDR3 length: 15 amino acids. The CDR3 nucleotides read TGTGCCAGCAGCCTGGGATGGGACAAGCCTGAAAAACTGTTTTTT. Its protein product is CASSLGWDKPEKLFF.

As concerns this clonotype: One end of the junction varies from germline; a read error may be responsible. The chain is built from TRBV3-1 and TRBJ2-1, with D perhaps TRBD2 (6 bases). Germline V gene sequence: CDR1 LGHDT, CDR2 YNNKEL (reference sequence). The CDR3 length is 14 residues. As DNA, the CDR3 is TGTACCAGCAGCCAAGCCCCCAGGAGGGTTGAGCAGTTCTTC. Translating it yields CTSSQAPRRVEQFF.

This clonotype was recorded a few times. The chain employs TRBV5-1 and TRBJ1-2; D unresolved. CDR3 length equals 14 residues. Germline loops: CDR1 SGHRS, CDR2 YFSETQ. The germline V and J ends were trimmed by 0 bases and 1 base, with 7 bases remaining between them. In DNA form, the CDR3 reads TGCGCCAGCAGCTTGGCCCTGAATAACTATGGCTACACCTTC. It yields the protein CASSLALNNYGYTF.

This clonotype was observed many times. This rearrangement joins TRBV5-1 to TRBJ1-1; 7 positions agree with TRBD1. With V trimmed by 4 bases and J by 2 bases, 5 bases remained unmatched. The CDR3 loop spans 14 amino acids. Germline-derived CDR1 and CDR2 are SGHRS and YFSETQ. CDR3 in DNA: TGCGCCAGCAGCCTAAGGGACAGAAACACTGAAGCTTTCTTT. Protein sequence: CASSLRDRNTEAFF.

This clonotype showed up just a few times. V and J are TRBV7-9 and TRBJ1-1; possibly TRBD1 for D (6 bases). Trimming left V 7 bases short and J 6 bases short, with 12 bases between. Germline CDR1 is SEHNR and CDR2 is FQNEAQ (reference sequence). The CDR3 runs 12 residues. CDR3: CASTERTAEAFF. CDR3 coding DNA: TGTGCCAGCACCGAACGGACAGCTGAAGCTTTCTTT.

V is TRBV7-2 and J is TRBJ1-4, with D possibly being TRBD1 (5 bases). This CDR3 region has 14 residues. V lost 2 bases and J 8 bases, leaving 12 bases between the germline ends. The germline CDR1 and CDR2 sequences are SGHTA and FQGNSA. The CDR3 spells CASSLRAGMEKLFF. CDR3 sequence (DNA): TGTGCCAGCAGCTTAAGGGCAGGGATGGAAAAACTGTTTTTT.

This clonotype has more than one count but fewer than ten. The chain is built from TRBV10-3 and TRBJ2-1; 10 positions agree with TRBD2. Germline assignment: CDR1 ENHRY and CDR2 SYGVKD. J was trimmed by 16 bases and V by 2 bases; bases with no gene match: 5. The CDR3 is 12 residues long. CDR3 in DNA: TGTGCCATCAGTGAGAGGGCTAGCGGGGGATTCTTC. Amino acid sequence: CAISERASGGFF.

This clonotype was detected only a few times. The chain couples TRBV7-2 to TRBJ1-2; no clear D. In germline, CDR1 is SGHTA, CDR2 FQGNSA. The CDR3 spans 14 residues. The germline V and J ends were trimmed by 1 base and 13 bases, with 19 bases remaining between them. CDR3 protein: CASSLVRSAAIITF. In DNA form, the CDR3 reads TGTGCCAGCAGCTTAGTACGCTCGGCAGCGATTATCACCTTC.

The chain joins TRBV2 to TRBJ2-4, with 14 bases fitting TRBD2. The junction had 20 bases not matched to a gene; V was cut back by 4 bases and J by 0 bases. The CDR3 is 23 amino acids. Germline V CDR1 and CDR2: SNHLY, FYNNEI. CDR3 sequence: CASSVPGGPGLAGAPLAKNIQYF. CDR3 nucleotides: TGTGCCAGCAGTGTGCCCGGGGGTCCGGGACTAGCGGGAGCCCCCTTAGCCAAAAACATTCAGTACTTC.

The chain recombines TRBV12-5 with TRBJ1-1, with 7 bases aligning to TRBD1. Per the germline V gene, CDR1 is LGHNT and CDR2 is FRNRAP. V shed 1 base, J shed 4 bases, and the junction held 9 bases outside the gene matches. The CDR3 is 16 amino acids. In DNA, the CDR3 is TGTGCTAGTGGTTTGGCCCAGACAGGGCCAGGCACTGAAGCTTTCTTT. This encodes CASGLAQTGPGTEAFF.

This clonotype was observed a few times. The chain joins TRBV5-1 to TRBJ1-4, with D unclear. Trimming took off 4 bases at V and 8 bases at J, with 15 bases between the two ends. The CDR3 runs to 14 residues. From germline, CDR1 is SGHRS and CDR2 YFSETQ. DNA for the CDR3: TGCGCCAGCAGCAAGTCGGGCCCGCGGGAAAAACTGTTTTTT. It codes for CASSKSGPREKLFF. The whole variable domain, filled in from reference TRBV5-1 and TRBJ1-4, reads KAGVTQTPRYLIKTRGQQVTLSCSPISGHRSVSWYQQTPGQGLQFLFEYFSETQRNKGNFPGRFSGRQFSNSRSEMNVSTLELGDSALYLCASSKSGPREKLFFGSGTQLSVL.

This rearrangement joins TRBV4-1 to TRBJ2-1; D is perhaps TRBD2 (5 bases). Germline assignment: CDR1 MGHRA and CDR2 YSYEKL. The CDR3 runs to 15 residues. Trimming took off 1 base at V and 7 bases at J, with 14 bases between the two ends. Written as DNA, the CDR3 is TGCGCCAGCAGCCAAGGAGAGGGCCCGGGGAATGAGCAGTTCTTC. This encodes CASSQGEGPGNEQFF.

The rearrangement links TRBV7-9 to TRBJ2-5; TRBD1 matches 12 bases. The CDR3 is 15 residues long. The J segment lost 4 bases and the V segment lost 8 bases, leaving 8 bases of the junction unmatched. Germline V gene data show CDR1 as SEHNR and CDR2 as FQNEAQ (reference sequence). CDR3 nucleotides: TGTGCCAGCGAGGTGGGGGACAGGGGGCGAGAGACCCAGTACTTC. It codes for CASEVGDRGRETQYF.

This clonotype came up a few times. The chain has TRBV6-2 or TRBV6-3 and TRBJ1-4; D not resolved. V lost 0 bases and J 3 bases, leaving 11 bases between the germline ends. CDR1 and CDR2 (germline): MNHEY, SVGEGT. The CDR3 spans 16 residues. This chain's CDR3 is CASSYSMGSPNEKLFF. The CDR3 DNA reads TGTGCCAGCAGTTACTCGATGGGGTCTCCTAATGAAAAACTGTTTTTT.

This clonotype was found a few times. The CDR3 reads CASSQGLSGWSNQPQHF. DNA of the CDR3: TGTGCCAGCAGCCAAGGTTTGTCGGGGTGGAGCAATCAGCCCCAGCATTTT. The J gene is TRBJ1-5, the V gene TRBV3-1; D remains unclear. V was pared by 1 base and J by 1 base, with 14 bases between. Germline V gene data show CDR1 as LGHDT and CDR2 as YNNKEL (reference sequence). The CDR3 sequence is 17 residues long.

The chain links TRBV2 to TRBJ2-2; perhaps TRBD1 as D (7 bases). The germline V gene has CDR1 SNHLY and CDR2 FYNNEI. This CDR3 is 15 amino acids long. Trimming took 2 bases from V and 4 from J, leaving 11 bases between them. CDR3 sequence (DNA): TGTGCCAGCAGTGAACAGGGGGGCCTCACCGGGGAGCTGTTTTTT. Protein product: CASSEQGGLTGELFF.

The V and J genes are TRBV12-3 or TRBV12-4 and TRBJ2-2; 9 bases agree with TRBD1. V lost 2 bases, J lost 6 bases, and 1 base stayed unmatched. This CDR3 spans 14 amino acids. CDR3 DNA sequence: TGTGCCAGCAGTTTAAGGACAGGGGCCGGGGAGCTGTTTTTT. Its protein product is CASSLRTGAGELFF.

This chain connects TRBV5-1 to TRBJ2-1; perhaps TRBD2 as D (6 bases). Germline CDR1 reads SGHRS; CDR2 reads YFSETQ. V lost 4 bases, J lost 4 bases, and 18 bases lay in between. The CDR3 runs 16 residues. The CDR3 DNA reads TGCGCCAGCAGCGGCCTCCTCACGGGAGCTTACAATGAGCAGTTCTTC. This codes for CASSGLLTGAYNEQFF.

This rearrangement joins TRBV29-1 to TRBJ1-4, with a possible D match to TRBD1 (6 bases). Trimming took 6 bases from V and 1 from J, leaving 18 bases between them. The CDR3 totals 16 residues. Per the germline V gene, CDR1 is SQVTM and CDR2 is ANQGSEA. The CDR3 DNA is TGCAGCGTCCTATACGGCGGCAGGGGAACTAATGAAAAACTGTTTTTT. The encoded protein is CSVLYGGRGTNEKLFF. The full variable domain, with the rest looked up from reference TRBV29-1 and TRBJ1-4, is SAVISQKPSRDICQRGTSLTIQCQVDSQVTMMFWYRQQPGQSLTLIATANQGSEATYESGFVIDKFPISRPNLTFSTLTVSNMSPEDSSIYLCSVLYGGRGTNEKLFFGSGTQLSVL.

The chain couples TRBV24-1 to TRBJ2-1; perhaps D is TRBD1 or TRBD2 (5 bases each). The V end lost 6 bases, the J end lost 10 bases, and 15 bases lay between the germline ends. From germline, CDR1 is KGHDR and CDR2 SFDVKD. CDR3 size: 13 residues. The CDR3 DNA sequence: TGTGCCACCAGTAATCTGGGGACCGGAGAGCAGTTCTTC. It codes for CATSNLGTGEQFF.

To note about this clonotype: A much larger clone lies one base from this, so it may be a read error. This chain links TRBV5-1 with TRBJ1-1, with 9 bases identical to TRBD1. Germline loops: CDR1 SGHRS, CDR2 YFSETQ. The CDR3 totals 15 residues. The CDR3 sequence is CSSSSRDRVNTEAFF. CDR3 nucleotide sequence: TGCTCCAGCAGCTCCCGGGACAGGGTGAACACTGAAGCTTTCTTT. Drawing the rest from reference TRBV5-1 and TRBJ1-1, the complete variable domain is KAGVTQTPRYLIKTRGQQVTLSCSPISGHRSVSWYQQTPGQGLQFLFEYFSETQRNKGNFPGRFSGRQFSNSRSEMNVSTLELGDSALYLCSSSSRDRVNTEAFFGQGTRLTVV.

The sample holds a few counts of this clonotype. The rearrangement links TRBV19 to TRBJ2-1, with unresolved D. The CDR3 spans 13 residues. Trimming left V 0 bases short and J 6 bases short, with 6 bases between. The germline gives CDR1 LNHDA, CDR2 SQIVND (reference sequence). CDR3 sequence (DNA): TGTGCCAGTAGTATAGAGGTCTTCAATGAGCAGTTCTTC. This translates into CASSIEVFNEQFF.

The chain has TRBV5-1 and TRBJ2-7; D possibly corresponds to TRBD2 (5 bases). Trimming took 0 bases from V and 2 from J, leaving 15 bases between them. The germline gives CDR1 SGHRS, CDR2 YFSETQ. CDR3 length equals 16 residues. Written as DNA, the CDR3 is TGCGCCAGCAGCTTGGAGCGTTCGGTCGGGACCTACGAGCAGTACTTC. Translating it yields CASSLERSVGTYEQYF. Filled out from reference TRBV5-1 and TRBJ2-7, the complete variable domain reads KAGVTQTPRYLIKTRGQQVTLSCSPISGHRSVSWYQQTPGQGLQFLFEYFSETQRNKGNFPGRFSGRQFSNSRSEMNVSTLELGDSALYLCASSLERSVGTYEQYFGPGTRLTVT.

This clonotype occurred a few times. V gene TRBV2 combines with J gene TRBJ1-4; 8 bases agree with TRBD1. The CDR3 covers 15 residues. V was clipped by 2 bases and J by 4 bases; unmatched bases: 3. CDR1 is SNHLY, CDR2 FYNNEI, per germline. The CDR3 reads CASSERQGINEKLFF. CDR3 DNA sequence: TGTGCCAGCAGTGAAAGACAGGGGATTAATGAAAAACTGTTTTTT.

This clonotype was seen only a few times. The V call is TRBV15, the J call TRBJ2-5; 12 nucleotides agree with TRBD2. Germline assignment: CDR1 LNHNV and CDR2 YYDKDF (reference sequence). V lost 0 bases to trimming and J lost 5 bases; unmatched junction nucleotides: 4. This CDR3 has 16 residues. CDR3 protein: CATSRDLAGGSETQYF. The CDR3 DNA follows: TGTGCCACCAGCAGAGATCTAGCGGGAGGGAGCGAGACCCAGTACTTC.

This clonotype was detected a few times. This chain connects TRBV7-2 to TRBJ2-1; possible D gene TRBD1, 5 bases. CDR3 length: 15 amino acids. From germline, CDR1 is SGHTA and CDR2 FQGNSA. V was cut by 1 base and J by 3 bases, with 10 bases left in between. CDR3 in DNA: TGTGCCAGCAGCTTAGAAGGACAAAACTACAATGAGCAGTTCTTC. Translating gives CASSLEGQNYNEQFF.